The subject of this entry is one TCR beta chain. This clonotype occurred many times. What antigen it recognizes has not been identified. One end of the junction fails to match germline, which may point to a read error. The sample's treatment or condition label, in plain terms: allogeneic hematopoietic cell transplantation with graft depleted of TCRalphabeta T cells and CD19 B cells. Transplant recipients were children who received TCRalphabeta/CD19-depleted allogeneic hematopoietic cell grafts. The data originate from a study of T-cell reconstitution after alpha-beta-depleted transplantation in children listed by TCRdb under 2016. Regarding the complete study: The study quantitatively tracked T-cell immune reconstitution after TCRalphabeta/CD19-depleted allogeneic hematopoietic cell transplantation in children using TCR repertoire profiling. What the study reported, not specific to this receptor: In some patients, the high TCRbeta diversity seen at day 60 was put down to recipient T cells and intrathymic progenitors that had survived conditioning. Apparently early alphabetaT-cell count recovery about two months after transplant reportedly relied on only several hundred rapidly expanded clones derived from non-depleted graft cells. Over subsequent months, a decline in hyperexpanded clone frequencies was noted, and after one year, T-cell counts and TCRbeta diversity were mostly ascribed to newly produced T cells.

Taken from cysteine to phenylalanine, the CDR3 has 15 residues. The retained sequence is limited to the CDR3, 45 bases, with the frame set at the first base. CDR1 and CDR2 were assigned from the germline V gene (reference sequence) as DFQATT and SNEGSKA. Library preparation used PCR. The sequencing machine was an Illumina HiSeq 2500. To normalize quantification of the TCRbeta repertoire, the TCR libraries were built with molecular barcoding that relied on unique molecular identifiers. TCRdb itself trimmed the public reads at Q25 with fastp, ran MiXCR and retained productive beta chains. Each entry is one CDR3 protein sequence, shown with its most common DNA and genes. The table for this sample lists more than 85,000 distinct CDR3 sequences; roughly 7.2% of them were counted only once. Of the sample, approximately 16% is held by the ten largest clones.

The sequence links TRBV20-1 to TRBJ2-2; 10 central bases correspond to TRBD2. The receptor's source is a boy younger than 10 with acute lymphoblastic leukemia, due to receive a stem cell transplant. Source: PBMCs, taken before TCRalphabeta/CD19-depleted stem cell transplant. The nucleotide sequence reads as follows: TGCAGTGCTAGTCCGGGACTAGCGAAAACCGGGGAGCTGTTTTTT. This is translated as CSASPGLAKTGELFF.